The clone carrying this T cell receptor (beta chain) came up a few times. The antigen is unknown. The data derive from a study of T-cell memory formation after mild COVID-19. In the study overall: TCR clusters were mostly donor specific.

MiXCR was run by TCRdb on the 5' RACE reads, yielding one entry per CDR3 protein. The sample contains hundreds of thousands of distinct CDR3 sequences, 25% to 30% of which appear only once. Study findings and constraints: CM and EM subsets held most contracting CD4+ clones; EMRA held CD8+ ones.

The V gene lost 4 bases and the J gene lost 6 bases, with 16 bases spanning the gap. The CDR3 runs 15 residues. The germline CDR1 and CDR2 sequences are SGHVS and FQNEAQ. Sequencing was carried out using PBMCs or a T cell subset sorted from them (not recorded which). The chain is built from TRBV7-8 and TRBJ2-1; D is perhaps TRBD1 (6 bases). This sequence was found in an adult woman who had mild COVID-19 (a few samples of this study predate the infection). Cell type and time point are not known. CDR3: CASSSGVGQVNEQFF. The CDR3 bases are TGTGCCAGCAGCTCCGGGGTGGGACAAGTCAATGAGCAGTTCTTC.